The 17 T cell receptor beta chains given below trace back to one sample, sequenced in a study of persistence of HIV-infected CD4 T cells (dated by TCRdb to 2020 to 2021). TCRbeta repertoires were sequenced from genomic DNA with the immunoSEQ hsTCRB assay version 4 in survey mode. Held by TCRdb, this immuneACCESS table contains in-frame sequences only and omits some clones. Under half of the omission traces to an unresolved V gene where checked; the cause of the rest is unknown. Recorded for this sample are 36,000 or so clones; approximately 85% of them occurred a single time. The ten largest clones capture almost 1% of the sample. The treatment or condition label here, explained by the study, means: suppressive antiretroviral therapy. A pool of overlapping HIV-1 Gag 15-mer peptides was used at 0.85 to 1 ug per peptide per mL for cell stimulation. Memory populations depleted of antigen-responding cells were obtained by sorting nonresponding CD40L-negative CD69-negative CD45RO-high memory CD4+ T cells.

Their cognate antigens are unknown. Sequenced here: cultured CD4+ T cells from PBMCs, sampled from a patient who received antiretroviral therapy. Read against the paper, the sample's cell subset or site label means: CD40L-CD69- CD45RO-high memory CD4 T cells not responding to Gag peptides. The receptors were sampled from an adult with HIV. The donor label of this sample is uncertain.

This chain links TRBV6-2 or TRBV6-3 with TRBJ2-3, with D tentatively TRBD1 (6 bases). Germline CDR1 is MNHEY and CDR2 is SVGEGT. V lost 4 bases to trimming and J lost 0 bases, with 23 bases between them. This CDR3 region has 19 residues. This chain's CDR3 is CASSSLTFYRDPSTDTQYF. The CDR3 DNA reads as TGTGCCAGCAGTTCGTTGACTTTCTACAGGGACCCTAGCACAGATACGCAGTATTTT.

The CDR3 DNA is TGTGCCAGCAGCTTAGTATTCCAGACAGGGGAGACAGATACGCAGTATTTT. Translated, it gives CASSLVFQTGETDTQYF. The J gene is TRBJ2-3, the V gene TRBV11-2; 8 nucleotides match TRBD1. The CDR3 is 17 amino acids. The germline V gene encodes CDR1 SGHAT and CDR2 FQNNGV. The V gene end was trimmed by 1 base and the J gene end by 3 bases; junction bases not matched to a gene: 9. The full variable domain, in which reference TRBV11-2 and TRBJ2-3 provide the parts outside the CDR3, is EAGVAQSPRYKIIEKRQSVAFWCNPISGHATLYWYQQILGQGPKLLIQFQNNGVVDDSQLPKDRFSAERLKGVDSTLKIQPAKLEDSAVYLCASSLVFQTGETDTQYFGPGTRLTVL.

V is TRBV6-5 and J is TRBJ2-1; D is undetermined. Germline CDR1 and CDR2: MNHEY and SVGAGI. The V end lost 7 bases, the J end lost 3 bases, and 13 bases lay between the germline ends. The CDR3 contains 14 residues. The CDR3 DNA is TGTGCCAGCATCTTGCAGTTAAACTACAATGAGCAGTTCTTC. It is translated as CASILQLNYNEQFF.

The chain recombines TRBV7-9 with TRBJ2-1, with D maybe TRBD1 (5 bases). The length of the CDR3 is 15 residues. V was cut by 1 base and J by 3 bases, with 10 bases left in between. The germline gives CDR1 SEHNR, CDR2 FQNEAQ (reference sequence). CDR3 bases: TGTGCCAGCAGCTTAGGGCAGGGATTCTACAATGAGCAGTTCTTC. Encoded protein: CASSLGQGFYNEQFF. Together with reference TRBV7-9 and TRBJ2-1, the CDR3 gives the full variable domain: DTGVSQNPRHKITKRGQNVTFRCDPISEHNRLYWYRQTLGQGPEFLTYFQNEAQLEKSRLLSDRFSAERPKGSFSTLEIQRTEQGDSAMYLCASSLGQGFYNEQFFGPGTRLTVL.

This clone has only one observation. J is TRBJ2-2 and V is TRBV4-1, with D perhaps given as TRBD1 or TRBD2 (6 bases each). The ends were cut back, 3 bases at V and 7 bases at J, with 9 bases in the middle. Germline-derived CDR1 and CDR2 are MGHRA and YSYEKL. The CDR3 contains 13 residues. CDR3 bases: TGCGCCAGCAGCCAGGAGGGGGTCGGGGAGCTGTTTTTT. Translated, it gives CASSQEGVGELFF.

This chain joins TRBV6-5 and TRBJ1-4, with 7 bases aligning to TRBD1. The CDR3 runs 13 residues. The germline V gene encodes CDR1 MNHEY and CDR2 SVGAGI. V shed 3 bases and J 8 bases; nucleotides not matched to a gene: 3. CDR3 in amino acids: CASSYNRGEKLFF. Written as DNA, the CDR3 is TGTGCCAGCAGTTATAACAGGGGAGAAAAACTGTTTTTT.

The V and J genes are TRBV4-2 and TRBJ1-2; D is possibly TRBD1 (6 bases). From germline, CDR1 is LGHNA and CDR2 YNFKEQ. This CDR3 has 15 residues. Trimming cost V 0 bases and J 5 bases, with 13 bases left between them. The CDR3 region has the DNA TGTGCCAGCAGCCAAGATGGGGGGCAGGTATATGGCTACACCTTC. Translated: CASSQDGGQVYGYTF.

The J gene is TRBJ1-2, the V gene TRBV6-5; D is unresolved. Germline CDR1 is MNHEY and CDR2 is SVGAGI. The CDR3 is made up of 14 amino acids. Deletions cut 6 bases from V and 7 bases from J, with 18 bases between. The CDR3 sequence: CASRRVGFAGGYTF. The CDR3 DNA reads as TGTGCCAGCAGGAGGGTAGGGTTTGCCGGTGGCTACACCTTC.

The chain joins TRBV29-1 to TRBJ2-2, with D possibly called TRBD1 or TRBD2 (5 bases each). The CDR3 sequence is 12 residues long. Germline assignment: CDR1 SQVTM and CDR2 ANQGSEA. Trimming took 8 bases from V and 6 from J, leaving 13 bases between them. The CDR3 bases are TGCAGCTCCGCGATGGGGGCCGGGGAGCTGTTTTTT. It specifies CSSAMGAGELFF.

The chain joins TRBV19 to TRBJ2-1; 8 bases line up with TRBD2. Germline V gives CDR1 LNHDA, CDR2 SQIVND (reference sequence). There are 15 residues in the CDR3. Trimming took 7 bases from V and 4 from J; bases not matched to a gene: 9. For the CDR3, the DNA is TGTGCCAGTATGAATGTAGCGGGGTCTTACAATGAGCAGTTCTTC. As protein: CASMNVAGSYNEQFF.

This clone was seen only once. The CDR3 spells CASRATGEHTIYF. In nucleotides, the CDR3 is TGTGCCAGCAGGGCGACAGGGGAACACACCATATATTTT. The chain joins TRBV12-3 or TRBV12-4 to TRBJ1-3; 8 bases align to TRBD1. This CDR3 is 13 amino acids long. The ends lost 6 bases at V and 8 bases at J; junction bases unmatched: 6.

This chain links TRBV5-1 with TRBJ2-5; TRBD1 matches 8 bases. The CDR3 loop spans 13 amino acids. From germline, CDR1 is SGHRS and CDR2 YFSETQ. Unmatched junction bases numbered 2, after V lost 4 bases and J lost 3 bases. CDR3 bases: TGCGCCAGCAGCCTGGGACAGGAAGAGACCCAGTACTTC. Protein: CASSLGQEETQYF.

The rearrangement joins TRBV19 to TRBJ1-1; D perhaps matches TRBD1 (5 bases). The CDR3 loop spans 17 amino acids. Germline V CDR1 and CDR2: LNHDA, SQIVND (reference sequence). Trimming stripped 7 bases from V and 1 base from J, with 22 bases between. CDR3 sequence reads: CASISILRGTGNTEAFF. CDR3 DNA sequence: TGTGCCAGTATCTCAATTCTTAGGGGAACGGGGAACACTGAAGCTTTCTTT.

The chain is built from TRBV6-1 and TRBJ1-2; TRBD1 aligns across 7 bases. This CDR3 is 14 amino acids long. Germline V gene lookup returns CDR1 MNHNS and CDR2 SASEGT. V trimming: 3 bases; J trimming: 8 bases; junction bases outside the gene matches: 9. CDR3 coding DNA: TGTGCCAGCAGTGAGATAAGGGGGCAAGGAGGCTACACCTTC. Protein sequence: CASSEIRGQGGYTF.

This chain joins TRBV6-1 and TRBJ2-5; D may be TRBD2 (5 bases). Deletions cut 0 bases from V and 13 bases from J, with 15 bases between. In germline, CDR1 is MNHNS, CDR2 SASEGT. This CDR3 has 13 amino acids. The CDR3, as DNA: TGTGCCAGCAGTGAAGCGTTTTCAGTCGAGGGGTACTTC. Amino acids: CASSEAFSVEGYF.

The CDR3 protein is CAISESTARVSEAFF. CDR3 DNA sequence: TGTGCCATCAGTGAGTCGACCGCCCGGGTCTCTGAAGCTTTCTTT. The chain recombines TRBV10-3 with TRBJ1-1; D is ambiguous. The germline V and J ends were trimmed by 0 bases and 6 bases, with 14 bases remaining between them. Per germline, CDR1 ENHRY and CDR2 SYGVKD. This CDR3 comprises 15 residues.

The chain combines TRBV12-3 or TRBV12-4 with TRBJ2-2; D is ambiguous. This CDR3 has 13 residues. The germline V and J ends were trimmed by 5 bases and 3 bases, with 7 bases remaining between them. The CDR3 bases are TGTGCCAGCAGTGTAAGGGACACCGGGGAGCTGTTTTTT. Its translation: CASSVRDTGELFF.